This paragraph covers one T cell receptor beta chain sequence. The antigen is undetermined. The CDR3 has 17 residues. CDR1 is SEHNR, CDR2 FQNEAQ, per germline (reference sequence). Libraries of TRB cDNA were made by 5' RACE and carried UMIs. TCRdb re-called the 5' RACE reads and shows each CDR3 protein once, DNA omitted. Its table lists about 58,000 distinct CDR3 sequences. Naive CD8+ T cells had a CD45RO-CCR7+CD27+CD95- phenotype. This record comes from a study of CXCR3-negative and CXCR3-positive naive CD8 T cells. Study overall: Sequencing yielded 120 million to 150 million TRB reads, roughly 1.5 +/- 0.3 million per library. Study-level points and caveats: CXCR3-negative naive cells had less hydrophobic TRB CDR3s than did CXCR3-positive naive cells. Similarly elevated diversity marked both naive subsets, with memory CD8+ cells showing far lower diversity.

This TCR came from a human donor in good health. Some clones in this sample may be carry-over from other donors' samples. Sequencing was carried out using naive CXCR3- CD8+ T cells from blood. This sample's subset: CD45RO-CCR7+CD27+CD95- naive CD8+ T cells lacking CXCR3 (TNR3-). The rearrangement uses TRBV7-9 and TRBJ2-7; no DNA is available, so the TRBD1 call from TCRdb remains unchecked. The CDR3 spells CASSFVLGQYQTYEQYF.